A selection of T cell receptor beta chains follows, all from one sample in a study of identical twins. MiXCR was run by TCRdb on the 5' RACE reads, yielding one entry per CDR3 protein. Here the sample spans roughly 720,000 distinct CDR3 sequences, 15% to 20% being singletons. The sample was also reused in another study, on T cells expressing NK-cell markers.

Material: PBMCs. The receptor set was obtained from a woman between 18 and 30 years old in good health. CDR3s include the opening cysteine and the closing phenylalanine or tryptophan. D genes are given only for firm matches. A row's size may be missing; if present it is once, few, many or a size class.

clone size,D gene,V gene,J gene,CDR3 protein,CDR3 DNA
few,-,TRBV14,TRBJ2-3,CASSPDRISGTQYF,TGTGCCAGCAGCCCCGACAGGATCTCGGGTACGCAGTATTTT
-,-,TRBV20-1,TRBJ1-2,CSARVGDRGYTF,TGCAGTGCTAGAGTCGGAGATCGTGGCTACACCTTC
-,-,TRBV12-3/TRBV12-4,TRBJ2-5,CASSYSTLAQSETQYF,TGTGCCAGCAGTTATTCTACGCTGGCCCAGTCGGAGACCCAGTACTTC
few,-,TRBV5-1,TRBJ2-3,CASSVWETSTDTQYF,TGCGCCAGCAGCGTGTGGGAGACTAGCACAGATACGCAGTATTTT
-,-,TRBV6-2/TRBV6-3,TRBJ2-2,CATAKRTGELFF,TGTGCCACCGCTAAGAGGACCGGGGAGCTGTTTTTT
-,-,TRBV6-1,TRBJ2-3,CASILRGRTPSTDTQYF,TGTGCCAGCATATTAAGGGGCCGGACCCCTAGCACAGATACGCAGTATTTT
-,-,TRBV20-1,TRBJ1-1,CSARRGLSEGEAFF,TGCAGTGCTAGAAGGGGACTATCAGAGGGTGAAGCTTTCTTT
-,TRBD2,TRBV12-3/TRBV12-4,TRBJ2-1,CASRKTSGTYNEQFF,TGTGCCAGCAGAAAGACTAGCGGGACCTACAATGAGCAGTTCTTC
-,TRBD2,TRBV3-1,TRBJ2-2,CASSHTTSYTGELFF,TGTGCCAGCAGCCACACGACTAGCTACACCGGGGAGCTGTTTTTT
few,-,TRBV19,TRBJ1-6,CASLREVGSPLHF,TGTGCCAGCTTAAGGGAAGTGGGTTCACCCCTCCACTTT
-,-,TRBV11-2,TRBJ2-7,CASAQVLSYEQYF,TGTGCCAGCGCTCAGGTTCTCTCCTACGAGCAGTACTTC
-,TRBD2,TRBV7-3,TRBJ2-5,CASSLMGGEAETQYF,TGTGCCAGCAGCTTAATGGGGGGGGAGGCAGAGACCCAGTACTTC
-,-,TRBV19,TRBJ2-7,CASSISSTYYEQYF,TGTGCCAGTAGTATATCTTCGACGTACTACGAGCAGTACTTC
few,TRBD1,TRBV7-2,TRBJ1-5,CASSIDRGGQPQHF,TGTGCCAGCAGCATCGACAGGGGAGGCCAGCCCCAGCATTTT
-,-,TRBV7-9,TRBJ2-3,CASSFSGKLTDTQYF,TGTGCCAGCAGCTTTTCCGGGAAACTAACAGATACGCAGTATTTT
-,TRBD1,TRBV5-6,TRBJ1-1,CASTGTVTEAFF,TGTGCCAGCACCGGGACAGTCACTGAAGCTTTCTTT
-,TRBD2,TRBV5-1,TRBJ2-5,CASSLVGTSGQETQYF,TGCGCCAGCAGCTTGGTAGGGACTAGCGGCCAAGAGACCCAGTACTTC
few,TRBD2,TRBV20-1,TRBJ2-7,CSAGRGGTYEQYF,TGCAGTGCTGGGAGGGGCGGTACGTACGAGCAGTACTTC
few,-,TRBV6-5,TRBJ2-3,CASSYSRPRDTQYF,TGTGCCAGCAGTTACTCCAGGCCCCGAGATACGCAGTATTTT
-,-,TRBV20-1,TRBJ1-1,CSADSGERVVPEAFF,TGCAGTGCTGATAGCGGGGAAAGGGTCGTCCCTGAAGCTTTCTTT
-,TRBD1,TRBV20-1,TRBJ2-7,CSASGTVDTYEQYF,TGCAGTGCTTCCGGGACAGTGGATACCTACGAGCAGTACTTC
-,-,TRBV20-1,TRBJ1-2,CSARGGSGYGYTF,TGCAGTGCTAGAGGGGGGTCTGGCTATGGCTACACCTTC
few,-,TRBV14,TRBJ1-2,CASSRSMLLNYGYTF,TGTGCCAGCAGCCGATCAATGCTACTCAACTATGGCTACACCTTC
-,-,TRBV7-2,TRBJ2-1,CASSQLMVNEQFF,TGTGCCAGCAGCCAGCTTATGGTCAATGAGCAGTTCTTC
few,TRBD2,TRBV7-9,TRBJ2-7,CASSHTSGHNYEQYF,TGTGCCAGCAGCCACACTAGCGGGCATAACTACGAGCAGTACTTC
-,-,TRBV7-2,TRBJ2-3,CASSFADTDTQYF,TGTGCCAGCAGCTTCGCTGACACAGATACGCAGTATTTT
-,TRBD1,TRBV20-1,TRBJ1-1,CSARDRQGRWTEAFF,TGCAGTGCTAGAGACCGACAGGGGAGGTGGACTGAAGCTTTCTTT
many,-,TRBV12-3/TRBV12-4,TRBJ1-2,CASSLLRTAYGYTF,TGTGCCAGCAGTTTACTGCGGACAGCCTATGGCTACACCTTC
-,TRBD1,TRBV9,TRBJ1-2,CASSARDRGNYGYTF,TGTGCCAGCAGCGCGCGGGACAGGGGAAACTATGGCTACACCTTC
few,TRBD2,TRBV7-2,TRBJ2-1,CASSPGPSGGSRGEQFF,TGTGCCAGCAGCCCAGGACCTAGCGGGGGCTCACGGGGTGAGCAGTTCTTC
-,TRBD2,TRBV20-1,TRBJ2-3,CSAARLAGGADTQYF,TGCAGTGCCGCCAGACTAGCGGGGGGGGCGGATACGCAGTATTTT
-,-,TRBV20-1,TRBJ2-1,CSANMVYNEQFF,TGCAGTGCTAATATGGTTTACAATGAGCAGTTCTTC
few,-,TRBV29-1,TRBJ2-6,CSVRGSGANVLTF,TGCAGCGTTCGGGGGTCTGGGGCCAACGTCCTGACTTTC
-,-,TRBV24-1,TRBJ2-7,CATSESHGDRGQYF,TGTGCCACCAGTGAGTCCCACGGGGACCGGGGGCAGTACTTC
many,-,TRBV5-6,TRBJ2-7,CASSLYYEQYF,TGTGCCAGCAGCTTATACTACGAGCAGTACTTC
-,-,TRBV29-1,TRBJ1-1,CSAWLGQMNTEAFF,TGCAGCGCTTGGTTAGGACAGATGAACACTGAAGCTTTCTTT
few,-,TRBV12-3/TRBV12-4,TRBJ2-1,CASSIAVSGNEQFF,TGTGCCAGCAGCATAGCGGTCTCTGGGAATGAGCAGTTCTTC
few,TRBD1,TRBV7-9,TRBJ1-2,CASSDILQGALNYGYTF,TGTGCCAGCAGCGATATATTACAGGGGGCCTTGAACTATGGCTACACCTTC
many,-,TRBV5-1,TRBJ1-1,CASSLEQDTEAFF,TGCGCCAGCAGCTTGGAACAGGACACTGAAGCTTTCTTT
-,-,TRBV27,TRBJ2-7,CASSLKAGIHEQYF,TGTGCCAGCAGTTTAAAAGCAGGGATCCACGAGCAGTACTTC
-,-,TRBV4-3,TRBJ2-5,CASSQGEGLQETQYF,TGCGCCAGCAGCCAAGGAGAGGGTCTCCAAGAGACCCAGTACTTC
few,-,TRBV25-1,TRBJ2-5,CASTPTRDSQETQYF,TGTGCCAGCACCCCGACGCGAGACAGCCAAGAGACCCAGTACTTC
-,-,TRBV5-1,TRBJ2-7,CASSLTGAVYEQYF,TGCGCCAGCAGCTTGACAGGAGCAGTCTACGAGCAGTACTTC
-,-,TRBV12-3/TRBV12-4,TRBJ1-2,CASSLGTATTNYGYTF,TGTGCCAGCAGTTTAGGGACAGCCACTACTAACTATGGCTACACCTTC
few,-,TRBV5-1,TRBJ2-3,CASSLASRPDTDTQYF,TGCGCCAGCAGCTTAGCTTCCCGGCCCGACACAGATACGCAGTATTTT
few,-,TRBV29-1,TRBJ2-1,CSVEGGTYNEQFF,TGCAGCGTGGAGGGGGGGACCTACAATGAGCAGTTCTTC
once,-,TRBV9,TRBJ2-7,CASSPLPDLAYEQYF,TGTGCCAGCAGCCCCCTCCCCGACTTGGCCTACGAGCAGTACTTC
many,TRBD1,TRBV7-8,TRBJ2-1,CASSLRQGPYNEQFF,TGTGCCAGCAGCCTCCGACAGGGACCCTACAATGAGCAGTTCTTC
once,-,TRBV20-1,TRBJ2-5,CSASPLGEETRYF,TGCAGTGCTAGCCCACTGGGGGAAGAGACCCGGTACTTC
few,TRBD2,TRBV7-6,TRBJ2-1,CASSSTRTSGNGDSYNEQFF,TGTGCCAGCAGCTCCACTCGGACTAGCGGGAATGGGGACTCCTACAATGAGCAGTTCTTC